The clone carrying this TCR beta chain has ten or more counts. What it recognizes is unknown. These data originate in a study of T-cell reconstitution after alpha-beta-depleted transplantation in children. The CDR3 contains 15 residues. Germline CDR1 is SGHTA and CDR2 is FQGNSA. V was clipped by 5 bases and J by 7 bases; unmatched bases: 7. Study-wide points: In some patients, recipient T cells and intrathymic progenitors surviving conditioning explained high day-60 diversity. Approximately two months post-transplant, alpha-beta T cells reportedly originated from several hundred expanded graft clones.

Unique molecular identifiers tagged the TCRbeta library. TCRdb independently ran MiXCR on the PCR reads; one entry per CDR3 protein. The table lists 450,000 to 600,000 distinct CDR3 sequences, about 10% of them singletons. The chain joins TRBV7-2 to TRBJ2-1; the match to TRBD2 covers 11 bases. This TCR was sampled from a child aged 2 to 9 with inherited bone marrow failure, due to receive a stem cell transplant. The specimen comprised PBMCs, sampled before TCRalphabeta/CD19-depleted stem cell transplant. CDR3 in amino acids: CASSLTSGSGNEQFF. The DNA of the CDR3 is TGTGCCAGCAGCCTCACTAGCGGGAGCGGTAATGAGCAGTTCTTC.